These 21 T cell receptor beta chains came from one sample sequenced in a study of regulatory T cells in long-lasting Graves disease. The time point is: persistent/refractory GD, antithyroid drugs over 5 years with positive TRAb. Researchers made the TCR library from RNA that was extracted from PBMCs. Construction of TCR beta libraries relied on iRepertoire HTBI primers and on Arm-PCR targeting CDR3 regions. In TCRdb, the multiplex PCR reads were re-called with MiXCR into one record per CDR3 protein. The data show around 460,000 distinct CDR3 sequences, roughly 23% seen once. Here the sequenced sample was peripheral blood mononuclear cells (PBMCs), taken when the disease was refractory, from a patient treated with antithyroid drugs. The receptors derive from a female donor with Graves disease.

This clonotype has a count of ten or more. The CDR3 bases are TGTGCCAGCAGCCTAGGAGGGACCCTTGTTTACGAGCAGTACTTC. This encodes CASSLGGTLVYEQYF. The chain has TRBV12-3 or TRBV12-4 and TRBJ2-7; a weak D match, TRBD2 (6 bases). Between the trimmed V and J ends, which lost 6 bases and 4 bases, there was a span of 19 bases. CDR3 length: 15 amino acids.

This clonotype came up many times. The chain has TRBV11-3 and TRBJ2-5, with TRBD2 matching over 10 bases. This CDR3 comprises 17 residues. The ends lost 1 base at V and 3 bases at J; junction bases unmatched: 8. Germline V CDR1 and CDR2: SGHNT, YENEEA. The CDR3 bases are TGTGCCAGCAGCTTAGGATCCAGGACTAGCGGCGAAGAGACCCAGTACTTC. This encodes CASSLGSRTSGEETQYF.

This clonotype was recorded a few times. This sequence joins TRBV20-1 and TRBJ2-5, with D possibly called TRBD1 or TRBD2 (5 bases each). The V gene lost 5 bases and the J gene lost 4 bases, with 11 bases spanning the gap. The germline V gene encodes CDR1 DFQATT and CDR2 SNEGSKA (reference sequence). CDR3 size: 12 residues. This chain's CDR3 is CSASGPRETQYF. In DNA, the CDR3 is TGCAGTGCTTCGGGACCTAGAGAGACCCAGTACTTC.

This clonotype showed up many times. The CDR3 DNA is TGTGCCATCAGCCTGACTAGCGGACTACCGAACACCGGGGAGCTGTTTTTT. This translates into CAISLTSGLPNTGELFF. V usage is TRBV10-3 and J usage is TRBJ2-2; 9 nucleotides line up with TRBD2. This CDR3 spans 17 amino acids. Trimming at V came to 6 bases and at J to 0 bases, leaving 8 bases not matched to a gene. Germline V gives CDR1 ENHRY, CDR2 SYGVKD.

This clonotype was detected many times. CDR3 in amino acids: CASSSSTGTYGYTF. The CDR3 DNA sequence: TGTGCCAGCAGTTCGTCCACAGGGACCTATGGCTACACCTTC. This chain joins TRBV12-3 or TRBV12-4 and TRBJ1-2; D might be TRBD1 (6 bases). This CDR3 region has 14 residues. Trimming left V 4 bases short and J 4 bases short, with 13 bases between.

The sample holds many counts of this clonotype. The V and J genes are TRBV28 and TRBJ1-5; the D gene is possibly TRBD1 (5 bases). Germline V gene lookup returns CDR1 MDHEN and CDR2 SYDVKM. CDR3 length: 14 amino acids. Trimming left V 7 bases short and J 7 bases short, with 17 bases between. CDR3 DNA: TGTGCCAGCATTCCTCAGGGATGGAGGCAGCCCCAGCATTTT. Its protein product is CASIPQGWRQPQHF.

The genes are TRBV6-1 and TRBJ2-6, with D perhaps TRBD1 or TRBD2 (6 bases each). The CDR3 loop spans 18 amino acids. V lost 5 bases and J lost 1, with 18 bases in between. Germline V CDR1 and CDR2: MNHNS, SASEGT. The CDR3, as DNA: TGTGCCAGCAGTCTTGACGGGGGCGGATTATCTGGGGCCAACGTCCTGACTTTC. Translation gives CASSLDGGGLSGANVLTF.

The chain combines TRBV12-3 or TRBV12-4 with TRBJ1-3, with D unresolved. The CDR3 runs to 12 residues. Deletions cut 0 bases from V and 8 bases from J, with 5 bases between. CDR3 nucleotides: TGTGCCAGCAGTTTAGCTCGAGACACCATATATTTT. This codes for CASSLARDTIYF.

The J gene is TRBJ2-7, the V gene TRBV30, with D perhaps TRBD1 (5 bases). This CDR3 spans 13 amino acids. From germline, CDR1 is GTSNPN and CDR2 SVGIG (reference sequence). With 1 base removed from V and 4 bases from J, the gap between germline ends came to 11 bases. The CDR3 DNA sequence: TGTGCCTGGAGTGGGCAGGGTCATTACGAGCAGTACTTC. Translated, it gives CAWSGQGHYEQYF.

With respect to this clonotype: One base away lies a much larger clone, so this may be a sequencing read error. The chain is built from TRBV7-3 and TRBJ1-6, with D possibly TRBD1 on 6 matching bases. Germline CDR1 reads SGHTA; CDR2 reads FQGTGA. The CDR3 has 15 residues. CDR3 amino acids: CASSSSGTSNSPLRF. The DNA for the CDR3 is TGTGCCAGCAGCTCTTCCGGGACAAGCAATTCACCCCTCCGCTTT.

The table lists this clonotype with many counts. The chain recombines TRBV6-1 with TRBJ1-5; TRBD1 matches at 7 bases. Germline V lookup: CDR1 MNHNS, CDR2 SASEGT. The J segment lost 4 bases and the V segment lost 4 bases, leaving 7 bases of the junction unmatched. The CDR3 is 15 amino acids. The DNA of the CDR3 is TGTGCCAGCAGTGGGGGACAGCCCAGGAATCAGCCCCAGCATTTT. Protein product: CASSGGQPRNQPQHF.

This clonotype was detected only a few times. The rearrangement links TRBV5-4 to TRBJ2-2; 7 nucleotides align to TRBD1. Germline V lookup: CDR1 SGHNT, CDR2 YYREEE (reference sequence). The CDR3 is 15 residues long. With 6 bases clipped from V and 0 bases from J, the junction kept 5 bases outside the gene matches. The CDR3 DNA follows: TGTGCCAGCAATAAGGGGGCCGCGAACACCGGGGAGCTGTTTTTT. This translates into CASNKGAANTGELFF.

On this clonotype itself: The conserved phenylalanine or tryptophan is not found at the CDR3 terminus, so this likely reflects a read error. The chain couples TRBV30 to TRBJ1-1; no reliable D call. CDR1 and CDR2 from the germline V gene are GTSNPN and SVGIG (reference sequence). This CDR3 contains 12 residues. Trimming removed 0 bases at V and 7 bases at J, with 9 bases between. CDR3 coding DNA: TGTGCCTGGAGTGTACCAACAGTTGAAGCTTTCCTT. This gives the protein CAWSVPTVEAFL.

This clonotype was recorded a few times. The CDR3 protein is CASSLTPGQSTGGYTF. As DNA, the CDR3 is TGTGCCAGCAGCTTGACTCCGGGACAGTCTACCGGGGGCTACACCTTC. This chain uses TRBV7-9 with TRBJ1-2; 7 bases match TRBD1. Germline CDR1 reads SEHNR; CDR2 reads FQNEAQ (reference sequence). The CDR3 totals 16 residues. V dropped 3 bases and J dropped 8; count of bases not matched to a gene: 15.

This clonotype was picked up a small number of times. This chain links TRBV30 with TRBJ2-7; D perhaps matches TRBD1 (6 bases). Trimming took 4 bases from V and 5 from J, leaving 18 bases between them. CDR1 is GTSNPN, CDR2 SVGIG, per germline (reference sequence). The CDR3 is 14 amino acids. CDR3 nucleotide sequence: TGTGCCTGGATTGGGGTAGGCAGGGGTCACGAGCAGTACTTC. This codes for CAWIGVGRGHEQYF. Based on the CDR3 plus reference TRBV30 and TRBJ2-7, the full variable domain is SQTIHQWPATLVQPVGSPLSLECTVEGTSNPNLYWYRQAAGRGLQLLFYSVGIGQISSEVPQNLSASRPQDRQFILSSKKLLLSDSGFYLCAWIGVGRGHEQYFGPGTRLTVT.

This clonotype was seen repeatedly, ten times or more. The chain couples TRBV7-2 to TRBJ1-4; D possibly corresponds to TRBD1 (5 bases). Germline V CDR1 and CDR2: SGHTA, FQGNSA. The V end was cut by 2 bases, the J end by 8 bases, with 12 bases between. CDR3 length: 14 amino acids. The DNA of the CDR3 is TGTGCCAGCAGCTTAACAGGAAACGGGGAAAAACTGTTTTTT. Its protein is CASSLTGNGEKLFF.

V and J are TRBV9 and TRBJ1-2; 7 nucleotides agree with TRBD1. The CDR3 is 12 amino acids. The germline CDR1 and CDR2 sequences are SGDLS and YYNGEE. With 5 bases clipped from V and 8 bases from J, the junction kept 6 bases outside the gene matches. The CDR3 loop reads CASRDRAEGYTF. The CDR3 nucleotides are TGTGCCAGCAGAGACAGGGCAGAGGGCTACACCTTC. The variable domain in full, completed from reference TRBV9 and TRBJ1-2, reads DSGVTQTPKHLITATGQRVTLRCSPRSGDLSVYWYQQSLDQGLQFLIQYYNGEERAKGNILERFSAQQFPDLHSELNLSSLELGDSALYFCASRDRAEGYTFGSGTRLTVV.

This clonotype was observed many times. The chain carries TRBV7-2 and TRBJ2-5; 12 bases line up with TRBD2. V lost 3 bases and J lost 6; bases outside the gene matches: 8. The CDR3 totals 16 residues. CDR1 and CDR2 (germline): SGHTA, FQGNSA. In DNA, the CDR3 is TGTGCCAGCAGCTTGGCTAGCGGGGGGGATAGAAAGACCCAGTACTTC. Translating gives CASSLASGGDRKTQYF.

This chain joins TRBV5-1 and TRBJ1-2, with D hard to call. This CDR3 has 14 residues. The germline gives CDR1 SGHRS, CDR2 YFSETQ. Trimming shortened V by 2 bases and J by 4 bases, and 12 bases separated the two germline ends. CDR3 sequence reads: CASSFTASSYGYTF. The DNA for the CDR3 is TGCGCCAGCAGCTTTACGGCGTCTTCCTATGGCTACACCTTC.

This clonotype has a count of ten or more. The genes are TRBV20-1 and TRBJ2-7, with 7 bases aligning to TRBD1. V shed 1 base and J 0 bases; nucleotides not matched to a gene: 6. The germline V gene encodes CDR1 DFQATT and CDR2 SNEGSKA (reference sequence). CDR3 length: 15 residues. CDR3 amino acids: CSARVEDRYSYEQYF. DNA for the CDR3: TGCAGTGCTAGAGTCGAGGACAGGTACTCCTACGAGCAGTACTTC.

Comment on this clonotype: A much larger clonotype is one base distant, so this may be a read error. The V gene is TRBV19, the J gene TRBJ2-4; no clear D gene. Per germline, CDR1 LNHDA and CDR2 SQIVND (reference sequence). The CDR3 spans 13 residues. CDR3 amino acids: CASNRGVENVQYF. The CDR3 DNA reads TGTGCCAGTAACCGTGGAGTTGAAAACGTTCAGTACTTC.